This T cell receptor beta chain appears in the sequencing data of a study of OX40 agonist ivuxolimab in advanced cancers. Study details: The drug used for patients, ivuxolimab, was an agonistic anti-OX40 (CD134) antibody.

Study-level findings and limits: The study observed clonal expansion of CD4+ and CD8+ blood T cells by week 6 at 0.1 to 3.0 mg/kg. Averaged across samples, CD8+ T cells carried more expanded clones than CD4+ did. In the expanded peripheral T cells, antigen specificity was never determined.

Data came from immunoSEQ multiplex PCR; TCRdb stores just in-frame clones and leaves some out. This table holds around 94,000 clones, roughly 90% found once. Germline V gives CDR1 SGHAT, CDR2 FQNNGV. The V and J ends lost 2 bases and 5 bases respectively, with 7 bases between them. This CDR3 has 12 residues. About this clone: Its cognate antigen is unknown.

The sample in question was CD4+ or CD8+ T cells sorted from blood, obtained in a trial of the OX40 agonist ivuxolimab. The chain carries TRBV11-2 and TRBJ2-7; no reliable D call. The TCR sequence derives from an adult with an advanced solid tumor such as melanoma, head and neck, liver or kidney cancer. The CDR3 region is CASSLQGNEQYF. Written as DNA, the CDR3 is TGTGCCAGCAGCTTACAAGGGAACGAGCAGTACTTC. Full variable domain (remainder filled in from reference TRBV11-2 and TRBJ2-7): EAGVAQSPRYKIIEKRQSVAFWCNPISGHATLYWYQQILGQGPKLLIQFQNNGVVDDSQLPKDRFSAERLKGVDSTLKIQPAKLEDSAVYLCASSLQGNEQYFGPGTRLTVT.